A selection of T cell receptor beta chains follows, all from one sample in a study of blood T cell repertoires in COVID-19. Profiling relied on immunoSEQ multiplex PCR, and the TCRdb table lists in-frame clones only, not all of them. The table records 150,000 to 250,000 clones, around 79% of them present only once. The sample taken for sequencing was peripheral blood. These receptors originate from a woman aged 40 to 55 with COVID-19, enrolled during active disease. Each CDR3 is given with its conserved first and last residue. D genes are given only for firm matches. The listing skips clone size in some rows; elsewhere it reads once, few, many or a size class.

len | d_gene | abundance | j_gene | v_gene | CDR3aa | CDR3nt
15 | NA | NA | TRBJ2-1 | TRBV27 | CASSLGQGLYNEQFF | TGTGCCAGCAGTTTGGGCCAGGGTCTTTACAATGAGCAGTTCTTC
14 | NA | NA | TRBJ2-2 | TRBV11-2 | CASNPQGNTGELFF | TGTGCCAGCAACCCCCAGGGGAACACCGGGGAGCTGTTTTTT
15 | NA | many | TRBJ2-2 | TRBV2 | CASLKGLLNTGELFF | TGTGCCAGCCTCAAAGGACTCCTGAACACCGGGGAGCTGTTTTTT
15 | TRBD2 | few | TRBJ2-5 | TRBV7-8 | CASSGPLAGGETQYF | TGTGCCAGCAGCGGCCCCCTAGCGGGGGGGGAGACCCAGTACTTC
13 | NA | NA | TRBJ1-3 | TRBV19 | CASSITAGNTIYF | TGTGCCAGTAGTATTACAGCAGGAAACACCATATATTTT
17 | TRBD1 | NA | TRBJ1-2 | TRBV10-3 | CAISGNRGRLLEDGYTF | TGTGCCATCAGTGGCAACAGGGGGCGCTTGCTTGAGGATGGCTACACCTTC
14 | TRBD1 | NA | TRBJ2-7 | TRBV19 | CASSTRGQGDEQYF | TGTGCCAGTAGTACACGGGGACAGGGAGACGAGCAGTACTTC
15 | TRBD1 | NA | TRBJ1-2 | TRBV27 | CASSFLGDRGPGYTF | TGTGCCAGCAGTTTTTTGGGGGACAGGGGACCTGGCTACACCTTC
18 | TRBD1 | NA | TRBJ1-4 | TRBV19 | CASSAYRDSIATNEKLFF | TGTGCCAGTAGTGCATACCGGGACAGCATTGCAACTAATGAAAAACTGTTTTTT
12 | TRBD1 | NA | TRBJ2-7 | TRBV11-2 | CASSRQGYEQYF | TGTGCCAGCAGCCGACAGGGGTACGAGCAGTACTTC
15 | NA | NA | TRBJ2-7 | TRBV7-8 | CASNPSVGAYYEQYF | TGTGCCAGCAACCCGAGCGTGGGGGCCTACTACGAGCAGTACTTC
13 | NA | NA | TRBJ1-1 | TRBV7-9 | CASSLRGGTEAFF | TGTGCCAGCAGCTTAAGAGGGGGCACTGAAGCTTTCTTT
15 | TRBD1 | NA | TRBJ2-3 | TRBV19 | CATSPWDSGTDTQYF | TGTGCCACCAGCCCATGGGACAGCGGCACAGATACGCAGTATTTT
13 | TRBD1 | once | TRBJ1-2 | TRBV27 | CASSLSDRGGYTF | TGTGCCAGCAGTTTATCGGACAGGGGTGGCTACACCTTC
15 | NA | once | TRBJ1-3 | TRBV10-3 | CAISEGLRTGNTIYF | TGTGCCATCAGTGAGGGACTCAGGACTGGAAACACCATATATTTT
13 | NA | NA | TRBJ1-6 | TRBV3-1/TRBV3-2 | CASDEGDNSPLHF | TGTGCCAGCGACGAGGGGGATAATTCACCCCTCCACTTT
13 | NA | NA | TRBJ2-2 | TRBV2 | CATTRGNTGELFF | TGTGCCACCACGCGGGGTAACACCGGGGAGCTGTTTTTT
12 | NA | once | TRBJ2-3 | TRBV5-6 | CASSLAGVAQYF | TGTGCCAGCAGCTTGGCCGGAGTGGCGCAGTATTTT
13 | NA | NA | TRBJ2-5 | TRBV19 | CASSISGSETQYF | TGTGCCAGTAGTATCTCCGGGAGTGAGACCCAGTACTTC
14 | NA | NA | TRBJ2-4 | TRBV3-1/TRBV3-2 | CASSQSPGQNIQYF | TGTGCCAGCAGCCAATCTCCGGGTCAAAACATTCAGTACTTC
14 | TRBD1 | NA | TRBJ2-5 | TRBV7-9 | CASSSYQGDETQYF | TGTGCCAGCAGCTCGTATCAGGGGGACGAGACCCAGTACTTC
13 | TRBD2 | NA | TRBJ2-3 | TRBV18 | CASSPRLADTQYF | TGTGCCAGCTCCCCCCGACTAGCGGATACGCAGTATTTT
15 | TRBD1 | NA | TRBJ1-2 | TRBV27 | CASSLSGTGYYGYTF | TGTGCCAGCAGTTTATCCGGGACAGGGTACTATGGCTACACCTTC
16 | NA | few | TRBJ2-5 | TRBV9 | CASSVVPGPGQETQYF | TGTGCCAGCAGCGTAGTGCCAGGGCCGGGCCAAGAGACCCAGTACTTC
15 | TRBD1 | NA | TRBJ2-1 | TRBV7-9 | CASSWGTGGNNEQFF | TGTGCCAGCAGCTGGGGGACAGGTGGAAACAATGAGCAGTTCTTC
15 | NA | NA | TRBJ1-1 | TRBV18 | CASSPTGQKNTEAFF | TGTGCCAGCTCACCTACCGGACAGAAGAACACTGAAGCTTTCTTT
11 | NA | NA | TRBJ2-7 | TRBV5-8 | CASSRSYEQYF | TGTGCCAGCAGCCGGTCCTACGAGCAGTACTTC
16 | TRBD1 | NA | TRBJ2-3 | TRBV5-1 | CASSLGTGVGTDTQYF | TGCGCCAGCAGCCTCGGGACAGGGGTCGGCACAGATACGCAGTATTTT
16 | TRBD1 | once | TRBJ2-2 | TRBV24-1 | CATSDHRDSVSGELFF | TGTGCCACCAGTGATCACCGGGACAGTGTGTCCGGGGAGCTGTTTTTT
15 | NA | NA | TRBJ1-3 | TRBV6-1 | CASSETSLTGNTIYF | TGTGCCAGCAGTGAAACTTCCCTCACTGGAAACACCATATATTTT
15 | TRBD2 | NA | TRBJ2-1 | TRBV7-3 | CASSPRTSGWTEQFF | TGTGCCAGCAGCCCCCGGACTAGCGGGTGGACTGAGCAGTTCTTC
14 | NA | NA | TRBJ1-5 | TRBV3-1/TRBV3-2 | CASSQDAVNQPQHF | TGTGCCAGCAGCCAAGACGCAGTCAATCAGCCCCAGCATTTT
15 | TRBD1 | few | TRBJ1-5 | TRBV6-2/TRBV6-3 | CASSYSNRGDQPQHF | TGTGCCAGCAGTTACTCAAACAGGGGAGATCAGCCCCAGCATTTT
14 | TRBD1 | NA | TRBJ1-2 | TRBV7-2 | CASSSRTGRDGYTF | TGTGCCAGCAGCTCGAGGACAGGGAGGGATGGCTACACCTTC
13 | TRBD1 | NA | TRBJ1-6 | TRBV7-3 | CASSRGPDSPLHF | TGTGCCAGCAGCAGGGGGCCGGATTCACCCCTCCACTTT
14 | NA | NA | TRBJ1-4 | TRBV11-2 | CASSSQGITEKLFF | TGTGCCAGCAGCTCCCAGGGTATTACTGAAAAACTGTTTTTT
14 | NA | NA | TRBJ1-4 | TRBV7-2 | CASRPQPGNEKLFF | TGTGCCAGCAGGCCACAGCCCGGAAATGAAAAACTGTTTTTT
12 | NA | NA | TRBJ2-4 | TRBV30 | CAWSVRGNIQYF | TGTGCCTGGAGTGTACGCGGGAACATTCAGTACTTC
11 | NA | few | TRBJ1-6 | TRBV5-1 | CASSSGDVIHF | TGCGCCAGCAGCTCGGGGGATGTAATCCACTTT
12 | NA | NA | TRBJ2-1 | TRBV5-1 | CASSPTHNEQFF | TGCGCCAGCAGCCCAACACACAATGAGCAGTTCTTC
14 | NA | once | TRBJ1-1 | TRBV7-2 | CASSLRGANTEAFF | TGTGCCAGCAGCTTACGGGGGGCGAACACTGAAGCTTTCTTT
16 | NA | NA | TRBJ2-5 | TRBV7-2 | CASSPAPLASLKTQYF | TGTGCCAGCAGTCCCGCGCCGCTAGCAAGCCTCAAGACCCAGTACTTC
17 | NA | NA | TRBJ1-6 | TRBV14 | CASSQALGEIYNSPLHF | TGTGCCAGCAGCCAAGCGCTTGGGGAGATCTATAATTCACCCCTCCACTTT
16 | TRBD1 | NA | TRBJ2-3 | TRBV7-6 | CASSRRAQGGTDTQYF | TGTGCCAGCAGCAGACGGGCACAGGGGGGCACAGATACGCAGTATTTT
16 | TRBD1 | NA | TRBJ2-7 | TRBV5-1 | CASSLSVTGSSYEQYF | TGCGCCAGCAGCTTGTCGGTGACAGGGTCTTCATACGAGCAGTACTTC
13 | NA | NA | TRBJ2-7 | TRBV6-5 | CASKQTVSYEQYF | TGTGCTAGTAAACAGACCGTTTCCTACGAGCAGTACTTC
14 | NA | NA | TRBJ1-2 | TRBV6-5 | CASARGTLQYGYTF | TGTGCCAGCGCAAGAGGGACATTGCAATATGGCTACACCTTC
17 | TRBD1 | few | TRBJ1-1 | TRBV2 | CASSVRILTGGDTEAFF | TGTGCCAGCAGCGTTAGGATACTGACAGGGGGGGACACTGAAGCTTTCTTT
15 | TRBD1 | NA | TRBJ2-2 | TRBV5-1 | CASSRQGADTGELFF | TGCGCCAGCAGCCGACAGGGGGCTGACACCGGGGAGCTGTTTTTT
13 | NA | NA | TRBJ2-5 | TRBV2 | CASNPDGQGTQYF | TGTGCCAGCAACCCCGACGGGCAGGGGACCCAGTACTTC
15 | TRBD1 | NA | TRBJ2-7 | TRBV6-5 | CASRDPGQSSYEQYF | TGTGCCAGCAGGGACCCGGGACAGTCATCCTACGAGCAGTACTTC
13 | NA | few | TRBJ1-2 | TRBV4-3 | CASSHRGGYGYTF | TGCGCCAGCAGTCACCGGGGGGGGTATGGCTACACCTTC
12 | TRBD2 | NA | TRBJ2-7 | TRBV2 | CASRVTSGTSYF | TGTGCCAGCAGGGTGACTAGCGGGACCTCGTACTTC